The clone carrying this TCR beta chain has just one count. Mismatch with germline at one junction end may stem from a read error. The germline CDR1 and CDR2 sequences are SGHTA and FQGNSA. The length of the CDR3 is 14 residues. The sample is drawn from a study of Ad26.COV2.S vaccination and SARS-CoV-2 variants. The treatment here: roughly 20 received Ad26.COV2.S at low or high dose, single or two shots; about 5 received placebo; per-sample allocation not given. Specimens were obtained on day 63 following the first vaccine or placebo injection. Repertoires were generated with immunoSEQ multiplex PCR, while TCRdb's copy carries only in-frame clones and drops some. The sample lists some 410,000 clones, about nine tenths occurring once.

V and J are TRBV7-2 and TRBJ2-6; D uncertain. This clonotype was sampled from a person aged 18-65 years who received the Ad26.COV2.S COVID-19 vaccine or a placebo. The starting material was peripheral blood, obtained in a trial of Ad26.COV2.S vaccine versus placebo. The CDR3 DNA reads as TGTGCCAGCAGCGCAGACTCTAGGGCCAACGTCCTGACTTTC. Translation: CASSADSRANVLTF.